One and the same sample provided the 9 T cell receptor beta chains below, sequenced in a study of blood T cell repertoires in COVID-19 (dated by TCRdb to about 2020). Preparation of the library involved the immunoSEQ multiplex PCR assay. TCRdb took this table from immuneACCESS and kept in-frame rearrangements with V and J called. Such tables lack part of the clones; where checked against another copy, unresolved V genes explain under half of the gap, and the rest is unexplained. The table for this sample lists approximately 49,000 clones; 80% to 90% of them were counted only once. The ten largest clonotypes hold more than 3.5% of the sample. The sample consisted of peripheral blood. The receptors derive from a man aged 50-59 years with acute or convalescent COVID-19.

The chain combines TRBV6-6 with TRBJ1-1; D might be TRBD1 (6 bases). This CDR3 region has 14 residues. The ends were cut back, 5 bases at V and 0 bases at J, with 10 bases in the middle. Germline lookup yields CDR1 MNHNY and CDR2 SVGAGI (reference sequence). CDR3 nucleotides: TGTGCCAGCAGTGCACAGGGCTTGAACACTGAAGCTTTCTTT. It encodes CASSAQGLNTEAFF.

The rearrangement links TRBV7-3 to TRBJ2-5; D is undetermined. With 5 bases removed from V and 1 base from J, the gap between germline ends came to 8 bases. The germline CDR1 and CDR2 sequences are SGHTA and FQGTGA. The CDR3 has 13 amino acids. The CDR3: CASSPSAQETQYF. CDR3 in DNA: TGTGCCAGCAGCCCCAGTGCCCAAGAGACCCAGTACTTC.

The chain carries TRBV4-1 and TRBJ2-1; TRBD1 matches 7 bases. CDR3 length: 14 amino acids. Unmatched junction bases numbered 5, after V lost 1 base and J lost 8 bases. Germline V gene sequence: CDR1 MGHRA, CDR2 YSYEKL. The CDR3 sequence: CASSQVKGAYEQFF. CDR3 sequence (DNA): TGCGCCAGCAGCCAAGTTAAGGGGGCCTATGAGCAGTTCTTC.

CDR3 loop: CALAEDRGPYNIQYF. The CDR3 nucleotides are TGTGCCTTGGCAGAGGACAGGGGGCCTTATAACATTCAGTACTTC. The chain recombines TRBV30 with TRBJ2-4, with 11 bases identical to TRBD1. This CDR3 spans 15 amino acids. The V gene end was trimmed by 7 bases and the J gene end by 7 bases; junction bases not matched to a gene: 12. Germline V gene sequence: CDR1 GTSNPN, CDR2 SVGIG (reference sequence).

The V call is TRBV27, the J call TRBJ2-4, with a weak D call TRBD2 (6 bases). The CDR3 covers 13 residues. Germline values: CDR1 MNHEY, CDR2 SMNVEV (reference sequence). V was trimmed by 7 bases and J by 2 bases, leaving 9 bases between them. The CDR3 spells CASIGRSKNIQYF. CDR3 coding DNA: TGTGCCAGCATCGGGAGATCCAAAAACATTCAGTACTTC.

This chain joins TRBV10-3 and TRBJ2-5, with a weak D call TRBD1 (6 bases). The CDR3 loop spans 17 amino acids. Germline-derived CDR1 and CDR2 are ENHRY and SYGVKD. V dropped 5 bases and J dropped 7 bases, with 26 bases sitting between them. In nucleotides, the CDR3 is TGTGCCATCAGTCCCGAATACGGGACACCCCCGAGGGGGACCCAGTACTTC. This encodes CAISPEYGTPPRGTQYF.

The CDR3 DNA is TGCGCCAGCAGCCTGACTAGCGGGGGGGACAGTGAGCAGTTCTTC. Its translation: CASSLTSGGDSEQFF. The chain couples TRBV4-1 to TRBJ2-1; 14 bases map to TRBD2. The CDR3 totals 15 residues. The germline gives CDR1 MGHRA, CDR2 YSYEKL. Losses at the gene ends were 4 bases for V and 9 bases for J; bases not matched to a gene: 5.

Written as DNA, the CDR3 is TGTGCCAGCAGCTTTGGGCATGAGCAGTTCTTC. Its protein is CASSFGHEQFF. The V gene is TRBV12-3 or TRBV12-4, the J gene TRBJ2-1; the D is unclear. Trimming removed 6 bases from V and 8 bases from J, with 8 bases in between. CDR3 size: 11 residues.

The chain carries TRBV6-5 and TRBJ2-7; 9 bases fit TRBD2. J was trimmed by 0 bases and V by 2 bases; bases with no gene match: 2. This CDR3 spans 15 amino acids. Looked up from germline, CDR1 is MNHEY and CDR2 is SVGAGI. CDR3 amino acids: CASSYASGVSYEQYF. The DNA of the CDR3 is TGTGCCAGCAGTTACGCTAGCGGGGTCTCCTACGAGCAGTACTTC.